This entry lists 29 T cell receptor beta chains sequenced from one sample in a study of beta chain features in type 1 diabetes. Sequencing targeted expressed TCRB transcripts, as all isolated RNA had been reverse transcribed. Clones were sequenced by immunoSEQ multiplex PCR, and TCRdb holds only the in-frame ones, with some missing. This sample has 350,000 to 450,000 clones; more than 13% occur once, and the top ten carry under 0.02%. The sample consisted of naive CD4+ T cells from blood. Receptors were obtained from a young woman in good health.

In its sample, this clone was seen a few times. V gene TRBV18 combines with J gene TRBJ2-7, with D perhaps TRBD2 (6 bases). Trimming took off 4 bases at V and 6 bases at J, with 22 bases between the two ends. Germline CDR1 reads KGHSH; CDR2 reads LQKENI. The CDR3 runs 16 residues. CDR3 nucleotide sequence: TGTGCCAGCTCACAGGCTATCGGGGGAGAAGATGTCGAGCAGTACTTC. This gives the protein CASSQAIGGEDVEQYF. Variable domain in full (rest from reference TRBV18 and TRBJ2-7): NAGVMQNPRHLVRRRGQEARLRCSPMKGHSHVYWYRQLPEEGLKFMVYLQKENIIDESGMPKERFSAEFPKEGPSILRIQQVVRGDSAAYFCASSQAIGGEDVEQYFGPGTRLTVT.

The V call is TRBV6-1, the J call TRBJ2-1; D is uncertain. The germline gives CDR1 MNHNS, CDR2 SASEGT. The CDR3 contains 10 residues. V was trimmed by 8 bases and J by 8 bases, leaving 7 bases between them. CDR3 coding DNA: TGTGCCAGCGGCACAGATGAGCAGTTCTTC. Translation: CASGTDEQFF.

The chain carries TRBV5-1 and TRBJ2-7; D is perhaps TRBD2 (6 bases). Trimming removed 3 bases at V and 2 bases at J, with 15 bases between. This CDR3 comprises 15 residues. CDR1 is SGHRS, CDR2 YFSETQ, per germline. CDR3 in amino acids: CASSSLGTSPYEQYF. Here the CDR3 DNA reads TGCGCCAGCAGCTCGCTCGGGACTTCGCCCTACGAGCAGTACTTC.

This clone was seen a few times. The genes are TRBV7-9 and TRBJ1-4, with 7 bases that match TRBD1. J was trimmed by 6 bases and V by 5 bases; bases with no gene match: 9. The CDR3 extends over 15 amino acids. Per germline, CDR1 SEHNR and CDR2 FQNEAQ (reference sequence). CDR3 loop: CASSPQGVRDEKLFF. The CDR3 bases are TGTGCCAGCAGCCCTCAGGGGGTGAGGGATGAAAAACTGTTTTTT.

CDR3 nucleotide sequence: TGTGCCAGCAGCCCCCGACTAGCGGGAGGAGGGGAGTTCTTC. Residues: CASSPRLAGGGEFF. V is TRBV5-6 and J is TRBJ2-1, with 13 bases fitting TRBD2. The V gene's germline CDR1 is SGHDT and CDR2 YYEEEE. The ends lost 4 bases at V and 14 bases at J; junction bases unmatched: 9. CDR3 length: 14 amino acids.

This clone was detected only a few times. V is TRBV4-2 and J is TRBJ1-1; no clear D gene. V gave up 0 bases and J gave up 0 bases, with 5 bases separating them. The CDR3 is 14 amino acids. The germline CDR1 and CDR2 sequences are LGHNA and YNFKEQ. The CDR3 spells CASSQEWLNTEAFF. The DNA of the CDR3 is TGTGCCAGCAGCCAAGAATGGCTGAACACTGAAGCTTTCTTT.

This clone was seen a few times. The V call is TRBV5-1, the J call TRBJ1-1; 9 nucleotides agree with TRBD1. Looked up from germline, CDR1 is SGHRS and CDR2 is YFSETQ. The CDR3 is 20 residues long. Trimming cost V 2 bases and J 4 bases; bases outside gene matches: 21. The CDR3 loop is CASSFTPGQGNAVSGTEAFF. The CDR3, as DNA: TGCGCCAGCAGCTTCACGCCGGGACAGGGTAACGCGGTTTCGGGCACTGAAGCTTTCTTT. Looking up the rest from reference TRBV5-1 and TRBJ1-1 gives the full variable domain: KAGVTQTPRYLIKTRGQQVTLSCSPISGHRSVSWYQQTPGQGLQFLFEYFSETQRNKGNFPGRFSGRQFSNSRSEMNVSTLELGDSALYLCASSFTPGQGNAVSGTEAFFGQGTRLTVV.

This chain connects TRBV7-8 to TRBJ1-5; 9 nucleotides align to TRBD1. In germline, CDR1 is SGHVS, CDR2 FQNEAQ. This CDR3 contains 16 residues. The ends lost 0 bases at V and 4 bases at J; junction bases unmatched: 4. This chain's CDR3 is CASSLADRGPNQPQHF. In DNA form, the CDR3 reads TGTGCCAGCAGCTTAGCGGACAGGGGCCCGAATCAGCCCCAGCATTTT.

V usage is TRBV11-1 and J usage is TRBJ2-7; tentatively, D is TRBD2 (5 bases). Germline V gene data show CDR1 as SGHAT and CDR2 as FQDESV (reference sequence). The CDR3 length is 12 residues. The V gene lost 5 bases and the J gene lost 4 bases, with 9 bases spanning the gap. The chain's CDR3 is CASSPRGYEQYF. In nucleotides, the CDR3 is TGTGCCAGCAGCCCCCGAGGGTACGAGCAGTACTTC.

The chain uses TRBV7-9 and TRBJ2-7; maybe TRBD1 (6 bases). CDR3 length: 15 amino acids. Trimming cost V 2 bases and J 3 bases, with 14 bases left between them. CDR1 and CDR2 from the germline V gene are SEHNR and FQNEAQ (reference sequence). CDR3 loop: CASSLMDQGLYEQYF. For the CDR3, the DNA is TGTGCCAGCAGCTTAATGGACCAGGGGCTCTACGAGCAGTACTTC.

This clone has more than one count but fewer than ten. This chain joins TRBV30 and TRBJ2-7; D is ambiguous. Trimming pared 2 bases from V and 1 base from J, leaving 3 bases between. The CDR3 is 11 residues long. The germline V gene encodes CDR1 GTSNPN and CDR2 SVGIG (reference sequence). CDR3 region: CAWSISYEQYF. Here the CDR3 DNA reads TGTGCCTGGAGTATATCCTACGAGCAGTACTTC. Together with reference TRBV30 and TRBJ2-7, the CDR3 gives the full variable domain: SQTIHQWPATLVQPVGSPLSLECTVEGTSNPNLYWYRQAAGRGLQLLFYSVGIGQISSEVPQNLSASRPQDRQFILSSKKLLLSDSGFYLCAWSISYEQYFGPGTRLTVT.

The chain employs TRBV19 and TRBJ1-2; 9 positions agree with TRBD1. The CDR3 consists of 14 residues. After removal of 5 bases from V and 4 bases from J, the junction contained 5 bases not matched to a gene. Germline V gives CDR1 LNHDA, CDR2 SQIVND (reference sequence). The CDR3 loop is CASSPDRGTYGYTF. CDR3 in DNA: TGTGCCAGTAGTCCGGACAGGGGAACCTATGGCTACACCTTC. Drawing the rest from reference TRBV19 and TRBJ1-2, the complete variable domain is DGGITQSPKYLFRKEGQNVTLSCEQNLNHDAMYWYRQDPGQGLRLIYYSQIVNDFQKGDIAEGYSVSREKKESFPLTVTSAQKNPTAFYLCASSPDRGTYGYTFGSGTRLTVV.

On this clone itself: It is likely a read error, because the conserved phenylalanine at the end of the CDR3 is missing. Because the CDR3's place on the DNA is in doubt, the DNA is left out and the CDR3 is given as listed by TCRdb. This chain links TRBV7-9 with TRBJ1-2. CDR1 and CDR2 (germline): SEHNR, FQNEAQ (reference sequence). Including both end residues, the CDR3 is 15 amino acids long. The CDR3 sequence: CASSPSEEPLKIPDL.

The chain is built from TRBV9 and TRBJ2-5; D possibly corresponds to TRBD2 (6 bases). The V end was cut by 1 base, the J end by 3 bases, with 10 bases between. The CDR3 is 14 amino acids. Germline loops: CDR1 SGDLS, CDR2 YYNGEE. The CDR3 DNA reads as TGTGCCAGCAGCGTAACGGTAGCGGAAGAGACCCAGTACTTC. Its protein is CASSVTVAEETQYF. Combining the CDR3 with reference TRBV9 and TRBJ2-5 gives the whole variable domain DSGVTQTPKHLITATGQRVTLRCSPRSGDLSVYWYQQSLDQGLQFLIQYYNGEERAKGNILERFSAQQFPDLHSELNLSSLELGDSALYFCASSVTVAEETQYFGPGTRLLVL.

This clone was detected only a few times. This chain joins TRBV9 and TRBJ2-6; possible D gene TRBD2, 5 bases. V was shortened by 0 bases and J by 0 bases, with 10 bases between the two germline ends. The CDR3 is made up of 17 amino acids. Germline lookup yields CDR1 SGDLS and CDR2 YYNGEE. In DNA form, the CDR3 reads TGTGCCAGCAGCGTAGGAGGGTCCGACTCTGGGGCCAACGTCCTGACTTTC. Protein sequence: CASSVGGSDSGANVLTF.

This clone was found a few times. This chain connects TRBV2 to TRBJ2-1; maybe TRBD2 (6 bases). CDR1 and CDR2 (germline): SNHLY, FYNNEI. The CDR3 covers 15 residues. The V end lost 4 bases, the J end lost 1 base, and 11 bases lay between the germline ends. This CDR3 is CASSVGAGSYNEQFF. CDR3 in DNA: TGTGCCAGCAGTGTCGGGGCGGGATCCTACAATGAGCAGTTCTTC.

This sequence joins TRBV7-9 and TRBJ2-5; D perhaps matches TRBD2 (5 bases). The CDR3 extends over 13 amino acids. The germline V gene has CDR1 SEHNR and CDR2 FQNEAQ (reference sequence). V gave up 4 bases and J gave up 6 bases, with 12 bases separating them. The CDR3: CASSSPTGKTQYF. CDR3 DNA: TGTGCCAGCAGCTCCCCGACCGGGAAGACCCAGTACTTC.

This clone was observed a few times. The CDR3 region has the DNA TGCGCCAGCAGCTTGCAGGGGAGTAATGAAAAACTGTTTTTT. It yields the protein CASSLQGSNEKLFF. This rearrangement joins TRBV5-1 to TRBJ1-4; D is possibly TRBD1 (6 bases). The CDR3 loop spans 14 amino acids. V was shortened by 1 base and J by 4 bases, with 8 bases between the two germline ends. The germline CDR1 and CDR2 sequences are SGHRS and YFSETQ.

This chain uses TRBV7-2 with TRBJ2-3; a weak D match, TRBD2 (5 bases). The CDR3 is 16 amino acids. CDR1 is SGHTA and CDR2 is FQGNSA in the germline V gene. The germline V and J ends were trimmed by 5 bases and 5 bases, with 20 bases remaining between them. CDR3 coding DNA: TGTGCCAGCAGCCCGAGAGCTAGCACACTGATAGATACGCAGTATTTT. Residues: CASSPRASTLIDTQYF.

The chain carries TRBV28 and TRBJ2-5; 7 nucleotides line up with TRBD2. The trim removed 3 bases at V and 5 bases at J, leaving 6 bases unmatched. CDR1 MDHEN and CDR2 SYDVKM come from the germline V gene. There are 14 residues in the CDR3. The DNA for the CDR3 is TGTGCCAGCAGTTTGGGAGGGACGGGGGAGACCCAGTACTTC. It is translated as CASSLGGTGETQYF. The entire variable domain, with the rest obtained from reference TRBV28 and TRBJ2-5, is as follows: DVKVTQSSRYLVKRTGEKVFLECVQDMDHENMFWYRQDPGLGLRLIYFSYDVKMKEKGDIPEGYSVSREKKERFSLILESASTNQTSMYLCASSLGGTGETQYFGPGTRLLVL.

This clone was observed a few times. The genes are TRBV23-1 and TRBJ1-5; 7 nucleotides line up with TRBD1. TRBV23-1 is treated as an ORF (open reading frame) with a function not yet certain. CDR3 size: 17 residues. After removal of 1 base from V and 2 bases from J, the junction contained 8 bases not matched to a gene. CDR3 DNA sequence: TGCGCCAGCAGTCAATGGGGCGACAGGGCGGGCAATCAGCCCCAGCATTTT. As protein: CASSQWGDRAGNQPQHF.

The chain links TRBV30 to TRBJ2-2; 14 bases are shared with TRBD2. The CDR3 has 15 amino acids. Looked up from germline, CDR1 is GTSNPN and CDR2 is SVGIG (reference sequence). The J segment lost 6 bases and the V segment lost 3 bases, leaving 3 bases of the junction unmatched. Here the CDR3 reads CAWRGLAGVSGELFF. Written as DNA, the CDR3 is TGTGCCTGGAGGGGACTAGCGGGAGTATCCGGGGAGCTGTTTTTT.

The table lists this clone with a few counts. The chain recombines TRBV18 with TRBJ1-2; 8 nucleotides match TRBD1. The germline V gene has CDR1 KGHSH and CDR2 LQKENI. The CDR3 spans 15 residues. V lost 3 bases to trimming and J lost 6 bases; unmatched junction nucleotides: 9. As DNA, the CDR3 is TGTGCCAGCTCACCTGGCGACAGGGGCGGCCATGGCTACACCTTC. It is translated as CASSPGDRGGHGYTF.

This chain links TRBV30 with TRBJ2-5, with 8 bases aligning to TRBD2. V shed 3 bases and J 13 bases; nucleotides not matched to a gene: 19. Germline V CDR1 and CDR2: GTSNPN, SVGIG (reference sequence). The CDR3 length is 15 residues. CDR3: CAWSPGGTGKRGGYF. The CDR3 DNA follows: TGTGCCTGGAGCCCGGGAGGGACGGGAAAAAGAGGGGGGTACTTC.

On this clone itself: A junction boundary mismatches the germline segment, possibly from a read error. The rearrangement joins TRBV5-1 to TRBJ2-7, with D unresolved. CDR1 and CDR2 (germline): SGHRS, YFSETQ. This CDR3 contains 11 residues. CDR3 in DNA: TGCGCCAGCACCTTGGATAGCGAGCAGTACTTC. Translation gives CASTLDSEQYF.

The chain combines TRBV7-9 with TRBJ2-3; 8 nucleotides line up with TRBD2. The CDR3 totals 15 residues. The germline gives CDR1 SEHNR, CDR2 FQNEAQ (reference sequence). V lost 7 bases to trimming and J lost 2 bases; unmatched junction nucleotides: 8. The CDR3 reads CASNKAGVDTDTQYF. CDR3 DNA sequence: TGTGCCAGCAACAAAGCGGGAGTCGACACAGATACGCAGTATTTT.

This clone was counted a few times. The V gene is TRBV30, the J gene TRBJ1-5; 7 bases match TRBD1. Losses at the gene ends were 5 bases for V and 5 bases for J; bases not matched to a gene: 6. The CDR3 totals 13 residues. Looked up from germline, CDR1 is GTSNPN and CDR2 is SVGIG (reference sequence). CDR3 in DNA: TGTGCCTGGGGAACAGGGGTGGATCAGCCCCAGCATTTT. As protein: CAWGTGVDQPQHF. Using reference TRBV30 and TRBJ1-5 for the parts outside the CDR3, the full variable domain is SQTIHQWPATLVQPVGSPLSLECTVEGTSNPNLYWYRQAAGRGLQLLFYSVGIGQISSEVPQNLSASRPQDRQFILSSKKLLLSDSGFYLCAWGTGVDQPQHFGDGTRLSIL.

CDR3 sequence reads: CASSQGQGAYEQYF. CDR3 DNA: TGTGCCAGCAGCCAGGGACAGGGAGCCTACGAGCAGTACTTC. The chain uses TRBV28 and TRBJ2-7; 9 bases align to TRBD1. The CDR3 loop spans 14 amino acids. Germline lookup yields CDR1 MDHEN and CDR2 SYDVKM. V shed 6 bases and J 2 bases; nucleotides not matched to a gene: 5.

The chain joins TRBV29-1 to TRBJ2-1; 10 bases fit TRBD2. The germline V gene has CDR1 SQVTM and CDR2 ANQGSEA. Germline trimming cut 2 bases from V and 5 bases from J; bases unmatched to any gene: 6. The CDR3 consists of 15 residues. DNA of the CDR3: TGCAGCGTTGAAACTAGCGGGGTTCTTAACAATGAGCAGTTCTTC. Translated: CSVETSGVLNNEQFF.